This T cell receptor beta chain was retrieved from a study of naive and memory T cell subsets. Comment on this clonotype: The antigen is unknown.

The beta constant-region primer was an equimolar mix of two oligonucleotides covering TRBC1 and TRBC2. MiXCR, applied by TCRdb to the UMI-ligation and nested PCR reads, yields one record per CDR3 protein. The sample has some 87,000 distinct CDR3 sequences, around 7% seen once; the top ten hold over 1.5%. Study-wide points: Clonotypes are single alpha or beta chains, not paired receptors. Findings for naive and memory subsets could not be checked against ground truth.

Trimming cost V 10 bases and J 4 bases, with 22 bases left between them. The CDR3 is 15 residues long. Cells stained for CD3, CD4, CD8, CD45RA, CD27 and viability were sorted into four CD45RA/CD27 subsets. The TCR was taken from a human donor in good health. The material sequenced was central memory CD4+ T cells from blood. The J gene is TRBJ1-1, the V gene TRBV12-3 or TRBV12-4; D is ambiguous. The CDR3 sequence: CATTEGLARTTEAFF. The CDR3 bases are TGTGCCACAACCGAGGGCCTGGCACGAACCACTGAAGCTTTCTTT.